The next 15 T cell receptor beta chains were all read from a single sample in a study of PD-1 blockade in classical Hodgkin lymphoma. Specified time point: newly diagnosed, previously untreated cHL patient sample. Libraries were prepared by immunoSEQ multiplex PCR; TCRdb keeps only in-frame clonotypes and omits some of them. This table has 70,000 or so clones, over 85% appearing once. Sequenced sample: peripheral blood mononuclear cells (PBMCs). Receptor source: a human donor with classical Hodgkin lymphoma.

The genes are TRBV6-4 and TRBJ2-1; D not certain. The germline V and J ends were trimmed by 0 bases and 7 bases, with 13 bases remaining between them. CDR1 is MRHNA and CDR2 is SNTAGT in the germline V gene. The CDR3 is 15 amino acids. This CDR3 reads CASSDSERESNEQFF. The CDR3 nucleotides are TGTGCCAGCAGTGACTCGGAAAGGGAAAGTAATGAGCAGTTCTTC.

V usage is TRBV6-6 and J usage is TRBJ1-5; D gene unclear. Germline CDR1 and CDR2: MNHNY and SVGAGI (reference sequence). Trimming removed 4 bases at V and 3 bases at J, with 7 bases between. CDR3 length equals 13 residues. The CDR3 coding sequence is TGTGCCAGCAGTTCGGGCTTCAATCAGCCCCAGCATTTT. As protein: CASSSGFNQPQHF.

The genes are TRBV29-1 and TRBJ2-2; TRBD1 matches at 7 bases. Trimming took 3 bases from V and 3 from J; bases not matched to a gene: 7. CDR1 and CDR2 (germline): SQVTM, ANQGSEA. The CDR3 totals 15 residues. CDR3 DNA: TGCAGCGTTGATACCGGCAGGGGGTACACCGGGGAGCTGTTTTTT. This translates into CSVDTGRGYTGELFF.

The J gene is TRBJ2-7, the V gene TRBV25-1; maybe TRBD2 (6 bases). V lost 2 bases and J lost 1, with 12 bases in between. The CDR3 sequence is 15 residues long. Germline-derived CDR1 and CDR2 are MGHDK and SYGVNS. The CDR3 here is CASSEPGLPSYEQYF. CDR3 in DNA: TGTGCCAGCAGTGAACCCGGACTACCTTCCTACGAGCAGTACTTC.

This clone was seen only once. This chain joins TRBV25-1 and TRBJ2-3; maybe TRBD2 (7 bases). V was cut by 3 bases and J by 6 bases, with 16 bases left in between. Germline values: CDR1 MGHDK, CDR2 SYGVNS. The CDR3 is 15 amino acids. As DNA, the CDR3 is TGTGCCAGCAGTGATCCCGCGGGGGCAGGGGATACGCAGTATTTT. It translates to CASSDPAGAGDTQYF.

This chain joins TRBV25-1 and TRBJ2-6, with D possibly TRBD1 on 6 matching bases. The CDR3 spans 18 residues. Germline assignment: CDR1 MGHDK and CDR2 SYGVNS. V was shortened by 1 base and J by 1 base, with 14 bases between the two germline ends. As DNA, the CDR3 is TGTGCCAGCAGTGAATTAGGCAGGGGAGAGTCTGGGGCCAACGTCCTGACTTTC. Its translation is CASSELGRGESGANVLTF.

This rearrangement joins TRBV6-6 to TRBJ1-1; D remains ambiguous. Germline CDR1 and CDR2: MNHNY and SVGAGI (reference sequence). The CDR3 has 15 residues. Trimming cost V 6 bases and J 4 bases, with 18 bases left between them. The CDR3 reads CASSPMRREGTEAFF. The CDR3 bases are TGTGCCAGCAGCCCCATGAGGAGGGAGGGCACTGAAGCTTTCTTT.

The genes are TRBV6-5 and TRBJ1-2, with D possibly being TRBD1 (5 bases). The germline V and J ends were trimmed by 0 bases and 6 bases, with 8 bases remaining between them. This CDR3 contains 13 residues. Looked up from germline, CDR1 is MNHEY and CDR2 is SVGAGI. CDR3 sequence reads: CASSYSRGDGYTF. The CDR3 DNA is TGTGCCAGCAGTTACTCACGGGGCGATGGCTACACCTTC.

The chain combines TRBV7-2 with TRBJ2-3, with 8 positions matching TRBD2. The junction had 19 bases not matched to a gene; V was cut back by 4 bases and J by 4 bases. CDR3 length equals 19 residues. The germline V gene encodes CDR1 SGHTA and CDR2 FQGNSA. Here the CDR3 DNA reads TGTGCCAGCAGCTCATACCCTCCGGCAGCGGGAGTGATCCCAGATACGCAGTATTTT. Translation gives CASSSYPPAAGVIPDTQYF.

The J gene is TRBJ1-1, the V gene TRBV29-1, with 11 bases that match TRBD1. J gave up 4 bases and V 6 bases, and 4 bases lay outside the gene matches. In germline, CDR1 is SQVTM, CDR2 ANQGSEA. CDR3 length equals 13 residues. The CDR3 spells CSVVGTGGTEAFF. Written as DNA, the CDR3 is TGCAGCGTCGTAGGGACAGGGGGCACTGAAGCTTTCTTT.

This rearrangement joins TRBV2 to TRBJ1-1; D is ambiguous. The length of the CDR3 is 13 residues. V lost 7 bases and J 5 bases, leaving 14 bases between the germline ends. The germline gives CDR1 SNHLY, CDR2 FYNNEI. The CDR3 here is CASNPVGWTEAFF. CDR3 nucleotides: TGTGCCAGCAATCCAGTAGGCTGGACTGAAGCTTTCTTT.

The rearrangement links TRBV2 to TRBJ1-5; weak D call: TRBD1 (6 bases). Germline CDR1 SNHLY, CDR2 FYNNEI. V lost 6 bases to trimming and J lost 0 bases, with 9 bases between them. This CDR3 spans 14 amino acids. CDR3 bases: TGTGCCAGCAGGTGGACAGATAGCAATCAGCCCCAGCATTTT. Its translation is CASRWTDSNQPQHF. Full variable domain (missing parts from reference TRBV2 and TRBJ1-5): EPEVTQTPSHQVTQMGQEVILRCVPISNHLYFYWYRQILGQKVEFLVSFYNNEISEKSEIFDDQFSVERPDGSNFTLKIRSTKLEDSAMYFCASRWTDSNQPQHFGDGTRLSIL.

The V call is TRBV19, the J call TRBJ1-1; 7 nucleotides align to TRBD1. Germline V gene data show CDR1 as LNHDA and CDR2 as SQIVND (reference sequence). The ends lost 2 bases at V and 1 base at J; junction bases unmatched: 7. There are 16 residues in the CDR3. DNA for the CDR3: TGTGCCAGTAGTATACGTAAGGGGACAGAGAACACTGAAGCTTTCTTT. Encoded protein: CASSIRKGTENTEAFF.

This chain links TRBV18 with TRBJ2-7; D is unclear. Trimming left V 3 bases short and J 6 bases short, with 9 bases between. CDR3 length: 12 amino acids. Germline V gene lookup returns CDR1 KGHSH and CDR2 LQKENI. CDR3 coding DNA: TGTGCCAGCTCACCTACGACGGGCGAGCAGTACTTC. Translated, it gives CASSPTTGEQYF.

This chain connects TRBV5-1 to TRBJ1-3; possibly TRBD1 for D (6 bases). Per germline, CDR1 SGHRS and CDR2 YFSETQ. The CDR3 sequence is 13 residues long. Trimming took off 4 bases at V and 2 bases at J, with 7 bases between the two ends. Here the CDR3 DNA reads TGCGCCAGCAGCGGGGGCCCTGGAAACACCATATATTTT. Protein: CASSGGPGNTIYF. Together with reference TRBV5-1 and TRBJ1-3, the CDR3 gives the full variable domain: KAGVTQTPRYLIKTRGQQVTLSCSPISGHRSVSWYQQTPGQGLQFLFEYFSETQRNKGNFPGRFSGRQFSNSRSEMNVSTLELGDSALYLCASSGGPGNTIYFGEGSWLTVV.